This passage covers 13 T cell receptor beta chains from one sample sequenced in a study of radiation and T cells in renal cell carcinoma. Described time point: baseline pretreatment blood. Documented treatment: 15 Gy SBRT to primary tumor, nephrectomy 4 weeks later. Sequenced by immunoSEQ multiplex PCR; TCRdb stores in-frame clones only, minus some. The repertoire includes 140,000 to 150,000 clones, 88% of them detected once, and around 4% sits in the top ten. The source material was blood, sampled from a patient whose treatment included radiotherapy and nephrectomy. Every receptor here comes from a woman between 70 and 85 years old with renal cell carcinoma.

J is TRBJ1-3 and V is TRBV4-1, with 9 positions matching TRBD1. Trimming at V came to 4 bases and at J to 4 bases, leaving 11 bases not matched to a gene. Germline CDR1 is MGHRA and CDR2 is YSYEKL. CDR3 size: 17 residues. The DNA of the CDR3 is TGCGCCAGCAGCCCCCTGGGACAGGGACAGACCGGAAACACCATATATTTT. It is translated as CASSPLGQGQTGNTIYF.

V gene TRBV14 combines with J gene TRBJ1-2; 8 nucleotides line up with TRBD1. CDR1 and CDR2 from the germline V gene are SGHDN and FVKESK. The CDR3 spans 13 residues. V gave up 4 bases and J gave up 9 bases; unmatched junction bases: 7. CDR3 protein: CASSPDRGRRYTF. In DNA form, the CDR3 reads TGTGCCAGCAGCCCTGACAGGGGCCGCCGCTACACCTTC.

V usage is TRBV19 and J usage is TRBJ1-1; no reliable D call. The V gene lost 2 bases and the J gene lost 7 bases, with 11 bases spanning the gap. CDR3 size: 13 residues. Germline V CDR1 and CDR2: LNHDA, SQIVND (reference sequence). CDR3 DNA sequence: TGTGCCAGTAGTATACCCAAACCCTATGAAGCTTTCTTT. Residues: CASSIPKPYEAFF.

This rearrangement joins TRBV7-2 to TRBJ2-1, with D possibly TRBD2 on 5 matching bases. Germline V lookup: CDR1 SGHTA, CDR2 FQGNSA. CDR3 length: 15 amino acids. V was trimmed by 6 bases and J by 0 bases, leaving 12 bases between them. CDR3 region: CASRLERSSYNEQFF. In nucleotides, the CDR3 is TGTGCCAGCAGGCTAGAGCGGAGCTCCTACAATGAGCAGTTCTTC.

The chain employs TRBV7-2 and TRBJ1-3; D may be TRBD1 (6 bases). CDR1 and CDR2 from the germline V gene are SGHTA and FQGNSA. The CDR3 has 18 residues. Trimming removed 1 base at V and 0 bases at J, with 16 bases between. The CDR3 nucleotides are TGTGCCAGCAGCTTAGAGAGGCAGGGAGGGGGCTCTGGAAACACCATATATTTT. It codes for CASSLERQGGGSGNTIYF.

This clone is a singleton in its sample. In nucleotides, the CDR3 is TGTGCCAACCGACAGGGGTATGGCACCGGGGAGCTGTTTTTT. Its translation: CANRQGYGTGELFF. The rearrangement links TRBV7-2 to TRBJ2-2, with 8 nucleotides matching TRBD1. The V segment lost 10 bases and the J segment 4 bases; nucleotides outside the gene matches: 8. Germline V gene lookup returns CDR1 SGHTA and CDR2 FQGNSA. The CDR3 loop spans 14 amino acids.

The V and J genes are TRBV28 and TRBJ1-4; 7 bases map to TRBD1. This CDR3 has 16 amino acids. Germline loops: CDR1 MDHEN, CDR2 SYDVKM. Trimming at V came to 4 bases and at J to 5 bases, leaving 10 bases not matched to a gene. The CDR3 region has the DNA TGTGCCAGCAGTTGGGGGTGGGACAGTCAGAATGAAAAACTGTTTTTT. It encodes CASSWGWDSQNEKLFF.

The J gene is TRBJ2-1, the V gene TRBV19, with TRBD2 identical over 15 bases. The V gene's germline CDR1 is LNHDA and CDR2 SQIVND (reference sequence). CDR3 size: 15 residues. V lost 3 bases and J lost 8; bases outside the gene matches: 2. CDR3 sequence (DNA): TGTGCCAGTAGTATTGGACTAGCGGGGGGGGATGAGCAGTTCTTC. Translating it yields CASSIGLAGGDEQFF.

V is TRBV4-2 and J is TRBJ2-7; either TRBD1 or TRBD2 may supply D (5 bases each). V lost 5 bases and J lost 1, with 18 bases in between. The germline V gene encodes CDR1 LGHNA and CDR2 YNFKEQ. The length of the CDR3 is 16 residues. The CDR3 DNA sequence: TGTGCCAGCAGCGCCAGGAGACGGGACGAATCCTACGAGCAGTACTTC. Translating gives CASSARRRDESYEQYF.

The chain combines TRBV5-6 with TRBJ1-1, with D possibly TRBD1 on 6 matching bases. V was trimmed by 0 bases and J by 5 bases, leaving 14 bases between them. CDR3 size: 15 residues. The germline gives CDR1 SGHDT, CDR2 YYEEEE. CDR3 sequence: CASSLALGTGTEAFF. The CDR3 DNA reads as TGTGCCAGCAGCTTGGCTCTTGGAACAGGGACTGAAGCTTTCTTT.

The V and J genes are TRBV5-1 and TRBJ1-1, with D uncertain. The ends were cut back, 0 bases at V and 4 bases at J, with 7 bases in the middle. Germline-derived CDR1 and CDR2 are SGHRS and YFSETQ. The CDR3 runs 13 residues. The CDR3 coding sequence is TGCGCCAGCAGCTTGGGGGGTCTCACTGAAGCTTTCTTT. Protein product: CASSLGGLTEAFF.

This clone was counted a few times. V and J are TRBV5-5 and TRBJ1-1; D not certain. V was pared by 4 bases and J by 0 bases, with 10 bases between. Germline CDR1 reads SGHKS; CDR2 reads YYEKEE (reference sequence). This CDR3 has 14 residues. The CDR3 bases are TGTGCCAGCAGCCTCACCGGGATGAACACTGAAGCTTTCTTT. Protein sequence: CASSLTGMNTEAFF.

The sample holds a few counts of this clone. J is TRBJ1-2 and V is TRBV6-5, with TRBD1 as a possible D gene (5 bases). CDR3 size: 9 residues. The germline gives CDR1 MNHEY, CDR2 SVGAGI. Trimming stripped 9 bases from V and 9 bases from J, with 8 bases between. The CDR3 loop is CARRQSYTF. CDR3 nucleotide sequence: TGTGCCAGGAGACAGAGCTACACCTTC.